This T cell receptor beta chain was captured in a study of T-cell memory formation after mild COVID-19. V lost 0 bases and J lost 9, with 12 bases in between. The length of the CDR3 is 14 residues. cDNA libraries for TCR alpha and TCR beta, carrying sample barcodes and UMIs, came from 5'RACE with constant-segment primers. TCRdb independently ran MiXCR on the 5' RACE reads; one entry per CDR3 protein. In the table there are 150,000 or so distinct CDR3 sequences, roughly 31% of which are singletons. This receptor was identified in an adult woman who had mild COVID-19 (a few samples of this study predate the infection). Cell type and time point are not known. The V and J genes are TRBV12-3 or TRBV12-4 and TRBJ2-4; D might be TRBD1 (5 bases). Sequencing input: PBMCs or a T cell subset sorted from them (not recorded which). Here the CDR3 DNA reads TGTGCCAGCAGTTTAGCTGGACCTCAGGGCATTCAGTACTTC. Its protein product is CASSLAGPQGIQYF.